Listed here are 2 T cell receptor beta chains from one sample, sequenced in a study of OX40 agonist ivuxolimab in advanced cancers. Libraries were prepared by immunoSEQ multiplex PCR; TCRdb keeps only in-frame clonotypes and omits some of them. This table has more than 25,000 clones, around 84% appearing once. The source was CD4+ or CD8+ T cells sorted from blood, collected in a trial of the OX40 agonist ivuxolimab. All receptors derive from an adult with an advanced solid tumor such as melanoma, head and neck, liver or kidney cancer.

DNA for the CDR3: TGTGCCTGGAGTCAATTTTTACAGGGAACTGGGGAAAAACTGTTTTTT. Protein: CAWSQFLQGTGEKLFF. The J gene is TRBJ1-4, the V gene TRBV30, with D perhaps matching TRBD1 (6 bases). This CDR3 is 16 amino acids long. V was shortened by 2 bases and J by 8 bases, with 21 bases between the two germline ends. Per germline, CDR1 GTSNPN and CDR2 SVGIG (reference sequence).

The chain combines TRBV20-1 with TRBJ2-3; no firm D call. This CDR3 region has 11 residues. CDR1 DFQATT and CDR2 SNEGSKA come from the germline V gene (reference sequence). V was clipped by 3 bases and J by 5 bases, with 6 bases between them. CDR3 sequence reads: CSASRKDTQYF. The CDR3 bases are TGCAGTGCTAGCCGTAAAGATACGCAGTATTTT.